This T cell receptor (beta chain) was recorded in a study of regulatory T cells in long-lasting Graves disease. This clonotype was seen many times. What it recognizes is unknown. V was clipped by 5 bases and J by 5 bases; unmatched bases: 23. Germline V lookup: CDR1 MDHEN, CDR2 SYDVKM. The CDR3 spans 19 residues. Broader study findings: Relative to newly diagnosed Graves' patients, persistent ones had lower TCR diversity.

Through Arm-PCR of CDR3 regions and iRepertoire HTBI primers, TCR beta libraries were built. Study processing details: Detected in the samples were over 55 TRBV and approximately 14 TRBJ segments. MiXCR was run by TCRdb on the multiplex PCR reads, yielding one entry per CDR3 protein. TCRdb, not the authors, supplied the V and J calls. The sample gives some 450,000 distinct CDR3 sequences, roughly a quarter of which show up once; about a quarter is in the top ten. Indicated time point: persistent/refractory GD, antithyroid drugs over 5 years with positive TRAb. Extracted RNA from PBMCs served as the source of the TCR library. Diagnosing Graves' disease relied on the American Thyroid Association guidelines.

The sample in question was peripheral blood mononuclear cells (PBMCs), obtained when the disease was refractory, from a patient treated with antithyroid drugs. V and J are TRBV28 and TRBJ1-2; 7 nucleotides align to TRBD1. The source of this sequence is a female donor with Graves disease. As DNA, the CDR3 is TGTGCCAGCAGTCTCAGACAGGGTGTGAGCAGGCGTCCCGCGTATGGCTACACCTTC. Translated: CASSLRQGVSRRPAYGYTF.